This T cell receptor (beta chain) was profiled in a study of cytomegalovirus exposure and HLA in healthy donors. The study's findings and limits: Diagnosis of cytomegalovirus status made by the classifier reportedly showed high specificity and sensitivity. The authors judged a highly shared variant cluster likely a sequencing artifact.

PCR primers comprised 60 Vbeta and 13 Jbeta primers. Only in-frame clones appear in the TCRdb table, and some are missing; sequencing was by immunoSEQ multiplex PCR. The sample has approximately 74,000 clones, around three quarters seen once. Comments on this clone: No antigen is known for it.

The CDR3 has 16 residues. Per germline, CDR1 SGHDT and CDR2 YYEEEE. With V trimmed by 1 base and J by 9 bases, 10 bases remained unmatched. This chain uses TRBV5-6 with TRBJ1-6; 7 bases map to TRBD1. The clonotype was recovered from a man aged 55-75 years in good health and CMV-seropositive. Sequencing was done on a sample of PBMCs. The CDR3: CASSLRVTGISSPLHF. The CDR3 bases are TGTGCCAGCAGCTTGAGGGTGACAGGGATTAGTTCACCCCTCCACTTT.